Following are 6 T cell receptor beta chains from one sample sequenced in a study of OX40 agonist ivuxolimab in advanced cancers. TCRdb keeps only in-frame clones here, not all; method: immunoSEQ multiplex PCR. Altogether under 100,000 clones are present, roughly 92% being singletons, with the ten largest covering 9.5% to 11%. Sequenced material: CD4+ or CD8+ T cells sorted from blood, taken in a trial of the OX40 agonist ivuxolimab. These receptors were taken from an adult with an advanced solid tumor such as melanoma, head and neck, liver or kidney cancer.

The chain has TRBV7-6 and TRBJ1-1; perhaps TRBD1 as D (6 bases). The CDR3 length is 15 residues. Trimming removed 4 bases from V and 1 base from J, with 13 bases in between. The germline CDR1 and CDR2 sequences are SGHVS and FNYEAQ. The CDR3 region has the DNA TGTGCCAGCAGCTCCCTGACAGGAAGGAACACTGAAGCTTTCTTT. Its protein is CASSSLTGRNTEAFF.

The V gene is TRBV6-1, the J gene TRBJ2-1; D is unresolved. V gave up 6 bases and J gave up 3 bases, with 12 bases separating them. CDR1 is MNHNS, CDR2 SASEGT, per germline. CDR3 size: 14 residues. The CDR3 region is CASRELTHYNEQFF. The CDR3 coding sequence is TGTGCCAGCAGGGAATTGACACACTACAATGAGCAGTTCTTC.

The J gene is TRBJ1-2, the V gene TRBV5-6; a weak D match, TRBD1 (6 bases). Germline loops: CDR1 SGHDT, CDR2 YYEEEE. This CDR3 region has 14 residues. Deletions cut 4 bases from V and 0 bases from J, with 10 bases between. This CDR3 reads CASSPTGSNYGYTF. CDR3 DNA: TGTGCCAGCAGCCCGACAGGATCTAACTATGGCTACACCTTC.

This clone was observed a few times. The V and J genes are TRBV4-3 and TRBJ2-7; 10 bases match TRBD2. The V and J ends lost 0 bases and 6 bases, in that order; junction bases with no gene match: 8. The CDR3 runs 16 residues. CDR1 and CDR2 (germline): LGHNA, YSLEER. This chain's CDR3 is CASSQDRSGGEFEQYF. The CDR3 DNA follows: TGCGCCAGCAGCCAAGATCGAAGCGGGGGGGAGTTCGAGCAGTACTTC.

The chain employs TRBV7-6 and TRBJ2-7; TRBD1 or TRBD2 may be the D gene (5 bases each). This CDR3 contains 14 residues. Germline V gene data show CDR1 as SGHVS and CDR2 as FNYEAQ. V lost 5 bases, J lost 2 bases, and 13 bases lay in between. The CDR3 loop is CASSGAGATYEQYF. The CDR3 nucleotides are TGTGCCAGCAGCGGAGCCGGGGCCACCTACGAGCAGTACTTC.

The CDR3 coding sequence is TGTGCCAGCAGCGTAGGGGGGCTTAATGAAAAACTGTTTTTT. Protein: CASSVGGLNEKLFF. The chain links TRBV9 to TRBJ1-4, with D tentatively TRBD1 (6 bases). The CDR3 sequence is 14 residues long. Trimming stripped 0 bases from V and 4 bases from J, with 7 bases between. Per the germline V gene, CDR1 is SGDLS and CDR2 is YYNGEE. Full variable domain (missing parts from reference TRBV9 and TRBJ1-4): DSGVTQTPKHLITATGQRVTLRCSPRSGDLSVYWYQQSLDQGLQFLIQYYNGEERAKGNILERFSAQQFPDLHSELNLSSLELGDSALYFCASSVGGLNEKLFFGSGTQLSVL.